Each of the 5 T cell receptor beta chains below was sequenced from the same sample in a study of blood T cell repertoires in COVID-19. Assay: immunoSEQ multiplex PCR; the TCRdb copy retains only in-frame clones and omits some. Found here are 120,000 or so clones, around 90% of them singletons; the top ten hold about 1.6%. Sequencing was done on a sample of peripheral blood. All receptors derive from a human donor in a cohort sampled during active COVID-19.

The chain employs TRBV11-2 and TRBJ2-1; 10 nucleotides agree with TRBD2. The CDR3 is made up of 15 amino acids. Trimming cost V 6 bases and J 1 base; bases outside gene matches: 3. Germline assignment: CDR1 SGHAT and CDR2 FQNNGV. The CDR3 bases are TGTGCCAGCAGAGAGGGACTAGCGTCCTACAATGAGCAGTTCTTC. Protein: CASREGLASYNEQFF. Using reference TRBV11-2 and TRBJ2-1 for the parts outside the CDR3, the full variable domain is EAGVAQSPRYKIIEKRQSVAFWCNPISGHATLYWYQQILGQGPKLLIQFQNNGVVDDSQLPKDRFSAERLKGVDSTLKIQPAKLEDSAVYLCASREGLASYNEQFFGPGTRLTVL.

Concerning this clone itself: This same CDR3 is encoded by further DNA sequences in the sample. This chain links TRBV5-1 with TRBJ2-5; the D is unclear. The length of the CDR3 is 11 residues. Per germline, CDR1 SGHRS and CDR2 YFSETQ. V lost 4 bases and J lost 2, with 3 bases in between. Here the CDR3 reads CASSQQETQYF. CDR3 in DNA: TGCGCCAGCAGCCAGCAAGAGACCCAGTACTTC.

There are a few counts of this clone. CDR3 sequence: CATSRPHRGMLSGELFF. The CDR3 coding sequence is TGTGCCACCAGCAGACCTCACAGGGGGATGTTGTCCGGGGAGCTGTTTTTT. The V gene is TRBV15, the J gene TRBJ2-2, with TRBD1 matching 8 bases. The CDR3 loop spans 17 amino acids. Germline values: CDR1 LNHNV, CDR2 YYDKDF (reference sequence). The junction had 11 bases not matched to a gene; V was cut back by 2 bases and J by 6 bases. The full variable domain, with the rest looked up from reference TRBV15 and TRBJ2-2, is DAMVIQNPRYQVTQFGKPVTLSCSQTLNHNVMYWYQQKSSQAPKLLFHYYDKDFNNEADTPDNFQSRRPNTSFCFLDIRSPGLGDTAMYLCATSRPHRGMLSGELFFGEGSRLTVL.

The chain is built from TRBV2 and TRBJ2-7; 8 bases map to TRBD1. Germline V CDR1 and CDR2: SNHLY, FYNNEI. The ends lost 7 bases at V and 6 bases at J; junction bases unmatched: 8. The CDR3 spans 13 residues. The CDR3 here is CASTLKQGGEQYF. In DNA, the CDR3 is TGTGCCAGCACCTTGAAACAGGGGGGCGAGCAGTACTTC.

The chain joins TRBV5-8 to TRBJ1-4; 12 bases are a match to TRBD1. This CDR3 comprises 15 residues. After removal of 4 bases from V and 8 bases from J, the junction contained 6 bases not matched to a gene. From germline, CDR1 is SGHTS and CDR2 YDEGEE. CDR3 residues: CASSPGQGAQEKLFF. The CDR3 nucleotides are TGTGCCAGCAGCCCGGGACAGGGGGCTCAGGAAAAACTGTTTTTT.